This TCR beta chain stems from a study of T cell changes during pregnancy in multiple sclerosis. The germline V gene has CDR1 SGHRS and CDR2 YFSETQ. The CDR3 runs 12 residues. V was pared by 4 bases and J by 8 bases, with 4 bases of the junction left unmatched. TCRdb's copy holds only in-frame clones and misses some; the assay was immunoSEQ multiplex PCR. The sample includes tens of thousands of clones, over 85% of them seen just once. Here the sequenced sample was peripheral blood, taken in the second trimester of pregnancy. The chain combines TRBV5-1 with TRBJ1-2, with 8 bases that match TRBD1. The receptor's source is a female donor with multiple sclerosis, enrolled in a pregnancy study. The DNA for the CDR3 is TGCGCCAGCAGCCCGGACAGGGTGGGCTACACCTTC. Amino acids: CASSPDRVGYTF.